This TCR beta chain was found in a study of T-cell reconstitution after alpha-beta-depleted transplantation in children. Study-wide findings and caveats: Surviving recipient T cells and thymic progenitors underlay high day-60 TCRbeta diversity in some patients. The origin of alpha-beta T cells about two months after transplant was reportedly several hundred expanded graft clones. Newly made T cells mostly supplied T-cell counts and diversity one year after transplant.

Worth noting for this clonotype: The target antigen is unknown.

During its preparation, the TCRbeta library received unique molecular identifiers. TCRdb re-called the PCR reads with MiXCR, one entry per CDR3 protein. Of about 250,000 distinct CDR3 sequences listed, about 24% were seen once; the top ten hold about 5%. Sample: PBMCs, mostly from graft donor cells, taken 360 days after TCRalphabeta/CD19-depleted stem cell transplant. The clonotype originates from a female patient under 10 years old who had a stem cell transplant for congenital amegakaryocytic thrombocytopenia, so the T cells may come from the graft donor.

The CDR3 sequence is CASSPRALDTSNTEAFF. CDR3 nucleotide sequence: TGTGCCAGCTCACCACGAGCACTCGACACCTCGAACACTGAAGCTTTCTTT. This chain connects TRBV18 to TRBJ1-1; D unclear. This CDR3 is 17 amino acids long. The ends were cut back, 1 base at V and 1 base at J, with 16 bases in the middle. Germline V CDR1 and CDR2: KGHSH, LQKENI.